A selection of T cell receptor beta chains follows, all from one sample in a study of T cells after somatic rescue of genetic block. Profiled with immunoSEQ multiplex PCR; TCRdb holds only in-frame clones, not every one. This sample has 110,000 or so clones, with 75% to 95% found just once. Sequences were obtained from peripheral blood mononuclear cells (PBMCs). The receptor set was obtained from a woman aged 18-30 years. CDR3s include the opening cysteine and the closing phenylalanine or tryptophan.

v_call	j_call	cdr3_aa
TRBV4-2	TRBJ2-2	CASKQGANTGELFF
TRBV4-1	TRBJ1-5	CASSQDRDRGNQPQHF
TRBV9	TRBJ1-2	CASRSKNDYGYTF
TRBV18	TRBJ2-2	CASSPAAGARNTGELFF
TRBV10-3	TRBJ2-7	CAISRTSYEQYF
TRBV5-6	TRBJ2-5	CASSNPDRGPETQYF
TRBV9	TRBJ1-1	CASSSLRGGMVEAFF
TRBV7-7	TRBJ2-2	CASSLDTTGELFF
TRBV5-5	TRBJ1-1	CASSFTGDTEAFF
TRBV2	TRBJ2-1	CASSEGSGRGWYEQFF
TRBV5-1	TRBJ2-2	CASSWSGGTGELFF
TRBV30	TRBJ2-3	CAWETGQDTQYF
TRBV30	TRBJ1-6	CAWSSGQASLPSYNSPLHF
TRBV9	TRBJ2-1	CASSVVTGGSNDEQFF
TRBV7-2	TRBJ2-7	CASSTLPGGSYEQYF
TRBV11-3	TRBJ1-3	CASSFTSLGNTIYF
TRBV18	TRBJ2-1	CASSPRPTGTGQFF
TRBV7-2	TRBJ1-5	CASSLAQGFDQPQHF
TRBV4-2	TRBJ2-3	CASSQDASSSTDTQYF
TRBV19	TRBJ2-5	CASSMTGGMRQETQYF
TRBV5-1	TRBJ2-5	CASSLAGERETQYF
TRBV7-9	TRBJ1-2	CASSSTGTSYGYTF
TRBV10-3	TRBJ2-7	CAIRGTGGEQYF
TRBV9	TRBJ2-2	CASSVGGTGELFF
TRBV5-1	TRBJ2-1	CASSFRLNEQFF
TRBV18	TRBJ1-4	CASSPFRGDEKLFF
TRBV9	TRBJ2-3	CASSTGGISTDTQYF
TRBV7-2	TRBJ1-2	CASSPQGSGYTF
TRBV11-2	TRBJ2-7	CASSLAGGQVYEQYF
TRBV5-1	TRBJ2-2	CASSLGRGTGELFF
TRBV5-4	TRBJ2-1	CASSLRGGYNEQFF
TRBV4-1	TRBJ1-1	CASSQGQGETEAFF
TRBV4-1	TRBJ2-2	CVSSQVGSSPGELFF
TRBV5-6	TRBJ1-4	CASSLVRATNEKLFF
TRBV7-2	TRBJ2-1	CASSPYWDRVGNEQFF
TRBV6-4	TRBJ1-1	CASSDSVGSKAFF
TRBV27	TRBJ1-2	CASSLDRGHGYTF
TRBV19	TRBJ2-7	CASSLRTGLLGDSYEQYF
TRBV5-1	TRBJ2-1	CASSLEPSGGANEQFF
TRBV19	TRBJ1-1	CASTIPAANTEAFF
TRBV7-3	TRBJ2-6	CASSPAPRGQGGANVLTF
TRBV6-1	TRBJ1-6	CAGGPNSPLHF
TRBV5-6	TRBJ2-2	CASSLRRLPMTGELFF
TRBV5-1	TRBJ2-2	CASSFENTGELFF
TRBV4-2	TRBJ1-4	CASSQGGVVSNEKLFF
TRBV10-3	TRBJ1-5	CAISPMGGINQPQHF
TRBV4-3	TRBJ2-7	CASSQSVRGGASYEQYF
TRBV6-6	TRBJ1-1	CASSSGTLAFF
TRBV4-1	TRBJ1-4	CASSHLPPGQGEKLFF
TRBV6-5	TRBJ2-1	CASNPGTAYNEQFF
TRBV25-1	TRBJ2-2	CASSMIGIRDPNTGELFF
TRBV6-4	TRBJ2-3	CASSDTAGGTDTQYF
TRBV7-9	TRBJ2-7	CASSLISGRVYEQYF
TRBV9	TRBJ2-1	CASSMGGGFNNEQFF
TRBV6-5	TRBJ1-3	CATLGGNTIYF
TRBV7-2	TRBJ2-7	CASSLNYPGAVTWEQYF
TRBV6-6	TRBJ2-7	CASTPRGAKYEQYF
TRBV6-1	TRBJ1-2	CASRPDLYGYTF
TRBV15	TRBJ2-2	CATSRGGTGANTGELFF